The clone carrying this T cell receptor (beta chain) was seen only once. Data came from immunoSEQ multiplex PCR; TCRdb stores just in-frame clones and leaves some out. The sample lists approximately 1.5 million clones; approximately 98% were seen once. The CDR3 spans 15 residues. CDR1 is SNHLY and CDR2 is FYNNEI in the germline V gene. Trimming shortened V by 6 bases and J by 7 bases, and 19 bases separated the two germline ends. These data originate in a study of shared clonotypes between healthy human individuals. This TCR was sampled from a man aged 25 to 40 in good health. The sample was naive CD4+ T cells sorted from blood. Regarding subset: CD45RA+ positively selected. The rearrangement joins TRBV2 to TRBJ1-5; D perhaps matches TRBD1 (5 bases). The chain's CDR3 is CASRRDRLMFQPQHF. The CDR3 DNA reads as TGTGCCAGCAGGAGGGACCGTCTAATGTTCCAGCCCCAGCATTTT.